Below, one T cell receptor beta chain is given with its context. This specimen comes from a study of blood T cell repertoires in COVID-19. Study context: Researchers got acute and convalescent COVID-19 samples from the United States, Italy and Spain. From T cells, B-cell-depleted T cells, or PBMCs came the material, which was cDNA or gDNA.

Authors' data handling: Scientists estimated how many nucleated cells there were by amplifying reference gene primers. Libraries were prepared by immunoSEQ multiplex PCR; TCRdb keeps only in-frame clonotypes and omits some of them. That table supplies the V and J calls and clone size; D and trimming were determined from the DNA. This table has over 20,000 clones, nearly 95% appearing once. The V end was cut by 6 bases, the J end by 0 bases, with 18 bases between. The CDR3 covers 17 residues. Per germline, CDR1 LNHDA and CDR2 SQIVND (reference sequence). The rearrangement links TRBV19 to TRBJ1-3, with a tentative D call TRBD1 (6 bases). The clonotype originates from a human donor in a cohort sampled during active COVID-19. The source material was peripheral blood. CDR3 nucleotide sequence: TGTGCCAGTAGGGTGCCGCAGGGGACCCGCTCTGGAAACACCATATATTTT. Protein: CASRVPQGTRSGNTIYF.